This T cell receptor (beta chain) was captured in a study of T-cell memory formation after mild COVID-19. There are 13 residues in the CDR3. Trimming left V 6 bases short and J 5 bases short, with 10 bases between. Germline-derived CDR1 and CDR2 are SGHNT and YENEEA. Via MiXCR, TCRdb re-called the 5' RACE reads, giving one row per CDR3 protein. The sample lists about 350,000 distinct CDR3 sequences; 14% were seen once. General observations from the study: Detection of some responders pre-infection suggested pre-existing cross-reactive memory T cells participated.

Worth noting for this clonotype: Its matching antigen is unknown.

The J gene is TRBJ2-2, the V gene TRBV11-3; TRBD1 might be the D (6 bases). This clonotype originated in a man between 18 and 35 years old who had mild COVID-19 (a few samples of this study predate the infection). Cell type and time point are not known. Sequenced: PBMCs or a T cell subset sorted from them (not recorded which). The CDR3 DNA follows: TGTGCCAGCAGATCTAGGGGGACCGGGGAGCTGTTTTTT. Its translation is CASRSRGTGELFF.